One TCR beta chain is described in this entry. The sample comes from a study of T cell changes during pregnancy in multiple sclerosis. The method was immunoSEQ multiplex PCR; TCRdb's version includes in-frame clones alone and lacks a portion of them. The sample consists of tens of thousands of clones, roughly 87% of them appearing once. V was trimmed by 7 bases and J by 9 bases, leaving 16 bases between them. The CDR3 consists of 13 residues. The germline gives CDR1 MNHEY, CDR2 SVGAGI. The origin of this receptor is a female donor with multiple sclerosis, enrolled in a pregnancy study. Source: peripheral blood, taken in the first trimester of pregnancy. The chain employs TRBV6-5 and TRBJ2-1; D may be TRBD1 (6 bases). CDR3 loop: CASNSQGALEQFF. Written as DNA, the CDR3 is TGTGCCAGCAACTCACAGGGAGCGCTTGAGCAGTTCTTC.